This T cell receptor (beta chain) was captured by sequencing in a study of response to subunit inactivated influenza vaccine. Whole-study results and caveats: There was a suggestion from the authors that each seasonal influenza vaccination recruits few new T cells.

TCRdb analysed the RT-PCR reads with MiXCR anew, one entry per CDR3 protein. The sample yields about 520,000 distinct CDR3 sequences, roughly 27% seen once. Germline lookup yields CDR1 LGHNA and CDR2 YSLEER. V lost 0 bases and J lost 0, with 5 bases in between. The CDR3 has 15 residues. The table lists this clonotype with a few counts. As yet, its antigen is unknown. The receptor comes from a man in his fifties or sixties who received an inactivated influenza vaccine. This chain connects TRBV4-3 to TRBJ2-2; D is perhaps TRBD1 (5 bases). This specimen was CD4+ T cells sorted from PBMCs, taken 5 days after vaccination. CDR3 DNA: TGCGCCAGCAGCCAAGAGACAGCGAACACCGGGGAGCTGTTTTTT. This sequence encodes CASSQETANTGELFF.